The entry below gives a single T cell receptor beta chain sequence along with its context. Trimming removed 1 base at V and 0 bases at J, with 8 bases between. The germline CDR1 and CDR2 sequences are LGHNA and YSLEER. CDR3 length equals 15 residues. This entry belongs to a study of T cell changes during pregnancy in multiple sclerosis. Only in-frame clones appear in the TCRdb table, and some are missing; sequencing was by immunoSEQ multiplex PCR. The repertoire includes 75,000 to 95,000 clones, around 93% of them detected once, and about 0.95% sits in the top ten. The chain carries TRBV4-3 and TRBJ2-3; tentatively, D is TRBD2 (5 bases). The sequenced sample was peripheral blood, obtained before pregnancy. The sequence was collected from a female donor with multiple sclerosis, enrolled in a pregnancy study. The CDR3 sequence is CASSQVGGSTDTQYF. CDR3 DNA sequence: TGCGCCAGCAGCCAAGTGGGCGGGAGCACAGATACGCAGTATTTT.